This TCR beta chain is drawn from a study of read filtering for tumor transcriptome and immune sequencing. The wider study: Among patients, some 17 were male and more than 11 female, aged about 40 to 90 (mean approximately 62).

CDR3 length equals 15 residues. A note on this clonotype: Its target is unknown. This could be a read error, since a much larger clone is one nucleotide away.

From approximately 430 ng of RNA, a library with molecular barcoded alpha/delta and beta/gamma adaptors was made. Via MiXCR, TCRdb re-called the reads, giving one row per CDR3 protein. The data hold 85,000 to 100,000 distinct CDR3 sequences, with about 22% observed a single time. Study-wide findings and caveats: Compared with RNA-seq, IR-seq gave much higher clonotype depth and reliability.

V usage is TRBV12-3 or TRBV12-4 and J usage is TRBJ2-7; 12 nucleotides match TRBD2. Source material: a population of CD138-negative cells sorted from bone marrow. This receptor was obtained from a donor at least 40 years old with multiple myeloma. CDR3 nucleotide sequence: TGTGCCGGCAGTTTAACCCCTAGCGGGGGGGACGAGCAGTACTTC. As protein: CAGSLTPSGGDEQYF.